This T cell receptor beta chain was obtained from a study of shared clonotypes between healthy human individuals. Naive CD8 cells lacked CD45RO and underwent positive selection for CCR7, leaving out terminally differentiated effector memory CD45RA+ cells. Method: immunoSEQ multiplex PCR; TCRdb's copy keeps in-frame clones and lacks some. The sample lists approximately 590,000 clones; around 95% were seen once. This CDR3 is built from 13 residues. The germline CDR1 and CDR2 sequences are MDHEN and SYDVKM. V lost 3 bases to trimming and J lost 6 bases, with 10 bases between them. The sequence was obtained from a woman in her twenties or thirties in good health. Sequencing was carried out using naive CD8+ T cells sorted from blood. This rearrangement joins TRBV28 to TRBJ2-3, with D hard to call. CDR3 DNA sequence: TGTGCCAGCAGTTTTCGACACCCGGATACGCAGTATTTT. It is translated as CASSFRHPDTQYF.